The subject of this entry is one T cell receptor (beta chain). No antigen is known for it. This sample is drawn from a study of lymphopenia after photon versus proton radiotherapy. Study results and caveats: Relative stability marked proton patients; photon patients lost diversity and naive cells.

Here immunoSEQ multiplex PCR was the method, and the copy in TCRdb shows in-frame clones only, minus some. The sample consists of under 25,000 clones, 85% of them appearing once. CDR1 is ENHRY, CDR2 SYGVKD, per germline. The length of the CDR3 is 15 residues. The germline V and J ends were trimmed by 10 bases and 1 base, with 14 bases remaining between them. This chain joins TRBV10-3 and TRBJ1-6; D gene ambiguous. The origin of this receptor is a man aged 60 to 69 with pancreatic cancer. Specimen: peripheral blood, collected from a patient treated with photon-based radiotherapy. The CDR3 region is CASQVGTSYNSPLHF. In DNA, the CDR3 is TGTGCCAGTCAAGTAGGCACGTCCTATAATTCACCCCTCCACTTT.